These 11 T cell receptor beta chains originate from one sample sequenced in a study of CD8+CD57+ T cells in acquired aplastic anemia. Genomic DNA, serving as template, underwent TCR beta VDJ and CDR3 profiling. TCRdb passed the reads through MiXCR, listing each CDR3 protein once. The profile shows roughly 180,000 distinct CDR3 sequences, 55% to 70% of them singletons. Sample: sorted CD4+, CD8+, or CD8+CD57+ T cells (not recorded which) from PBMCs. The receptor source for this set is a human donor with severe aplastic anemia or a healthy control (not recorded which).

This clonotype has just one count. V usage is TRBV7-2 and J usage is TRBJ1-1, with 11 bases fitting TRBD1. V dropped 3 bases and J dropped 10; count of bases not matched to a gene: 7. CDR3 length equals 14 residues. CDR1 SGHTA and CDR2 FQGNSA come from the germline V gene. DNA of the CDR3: TGTGCCAGCAGCTTGGCCGGACAGGGGGCGGCAGCTTTCTTT. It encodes CASSLAGQGAAAFF.

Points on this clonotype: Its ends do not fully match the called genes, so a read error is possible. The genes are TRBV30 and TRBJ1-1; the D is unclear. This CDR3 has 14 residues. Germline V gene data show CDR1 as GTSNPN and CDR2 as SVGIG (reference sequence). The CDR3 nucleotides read TGTGCCTGGGGACTAGGACCCGGGAACACTGAAGCTTCCTTT. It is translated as CAWGLGPGNTEASF.

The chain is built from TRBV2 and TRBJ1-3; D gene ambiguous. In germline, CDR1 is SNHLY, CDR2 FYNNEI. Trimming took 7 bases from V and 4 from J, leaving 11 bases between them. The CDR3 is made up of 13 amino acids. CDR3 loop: CASKREQGNTIYF. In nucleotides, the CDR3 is TGTGCCAGCAAAAGAGAGCAAGGAAACACCATATATTTT.

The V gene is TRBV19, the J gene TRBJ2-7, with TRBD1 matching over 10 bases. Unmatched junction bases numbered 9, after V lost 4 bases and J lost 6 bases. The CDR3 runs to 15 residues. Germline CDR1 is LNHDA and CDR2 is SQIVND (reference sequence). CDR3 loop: CASSTRQGAVLEQYF. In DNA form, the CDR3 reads TGTGCCAGTAGTACTCGACAGGGGGCTGTTCTCGAGCAGTACTTC.

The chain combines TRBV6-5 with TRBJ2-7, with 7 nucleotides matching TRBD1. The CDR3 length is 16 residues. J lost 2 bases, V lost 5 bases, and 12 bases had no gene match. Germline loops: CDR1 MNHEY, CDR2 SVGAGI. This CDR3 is CASSVSLGQRTYEQYF. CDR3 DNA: TGTGCCAGCAGTGTATCCCTGGGACAGAGAACCTACGAGCAGTACTTC.

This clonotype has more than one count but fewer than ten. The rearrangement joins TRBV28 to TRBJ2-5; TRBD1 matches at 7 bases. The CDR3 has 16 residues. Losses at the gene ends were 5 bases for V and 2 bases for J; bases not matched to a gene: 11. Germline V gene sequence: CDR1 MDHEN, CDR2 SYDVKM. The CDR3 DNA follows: TGTGCCAGCAGTCCGCGAACAGGGGCCCTACAAGAGACCCAGTACTTC. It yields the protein CASSPRTGALQETQYF.

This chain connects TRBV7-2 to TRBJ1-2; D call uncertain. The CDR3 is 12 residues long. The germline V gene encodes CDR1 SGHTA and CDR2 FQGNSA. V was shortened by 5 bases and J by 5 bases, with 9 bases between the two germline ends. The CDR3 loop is CASSPDLYGYTF. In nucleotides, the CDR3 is TGTGCCAGCAGCCCAGACTTATATGGCTACACCTTC.

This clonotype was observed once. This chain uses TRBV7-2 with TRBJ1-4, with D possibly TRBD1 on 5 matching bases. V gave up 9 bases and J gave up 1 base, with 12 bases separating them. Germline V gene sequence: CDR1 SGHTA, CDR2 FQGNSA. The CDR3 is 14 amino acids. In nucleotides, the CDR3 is TGTGCCAGTCGCGGGGCTGTAACTAATGAAAAACTGTTTTTT. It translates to CASRGAVTNEKLFF.

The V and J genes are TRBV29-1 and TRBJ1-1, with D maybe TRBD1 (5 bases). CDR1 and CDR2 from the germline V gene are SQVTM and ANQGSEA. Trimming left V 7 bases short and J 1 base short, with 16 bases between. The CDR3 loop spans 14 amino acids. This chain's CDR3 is CSAVTGATNTEAFF. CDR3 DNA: TGCAGCGCGGTTACAGGAGCCACGAACACTGAAGCTTTCTTT.

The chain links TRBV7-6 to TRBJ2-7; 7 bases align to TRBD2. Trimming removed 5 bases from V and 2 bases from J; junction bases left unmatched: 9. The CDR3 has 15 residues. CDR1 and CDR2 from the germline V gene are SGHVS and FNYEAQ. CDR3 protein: CASSATSDTAYEQYF. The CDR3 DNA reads TGTGCCAGCAGCGCCACTAGCGACACTGCCTACGAGCAGTACTTC.

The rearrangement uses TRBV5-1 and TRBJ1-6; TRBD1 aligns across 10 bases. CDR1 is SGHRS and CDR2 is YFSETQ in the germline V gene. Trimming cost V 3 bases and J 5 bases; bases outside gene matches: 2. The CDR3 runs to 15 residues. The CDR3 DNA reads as TGCGCCAGCAGCTGGGACAGGGGAAATAATTCACCCCTCCACTTT. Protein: CASSWDRGNNSPLHF.